This TCR beta chain was identified during a study of cytomegalovirus exposure and HLA in healthy donors. The study, taken as a whole, reports: In a later analysis, compared with equally common non-associated chains, HLA-associated beta chains were more expanded. The productive fraction for most TCR beta V segments was about 87% or about 30% in an earlier analysis.

The germline V gene has CDR1 MDHEN and CDR2 SYDVKM. This CDR3 contains 14 residues. V was cut by 2 bases and J by 1 base, with 9 bases left in between. Comments on this clone: Its specificity is unknown.

Amplification used 60 Vbeta primers and 13 Jbeta primers. Clones were read by immunoSEQ multiplex PCR, and TCRdb kept only the in-frame ones, dropping some. The repertoire holds under 120,000 clones, 79% seen once, with 2.5% to 3.5% in the top ten. The sequence derives from a woman aged 40-49 years in good health and CMV-seronegative. The material sequenced was PBMCs. V usage is TRBV28 and J usage is TRBJ2-7; D is unclear. The DNA of the CDR3 is TGTGCCAGCAGTTTAGTAGGCGGTTCCTACGAGCAGTACTTC. Translating gives CASSLVGGSYEQYF.